These 30 T cell receptor beta chains were all obtained from the same sample, sequenced in a study of blood T cell repertoires in COVID-19 (dated by TCRdb to the early 2020s). The library was prepared using the immunoSEQ multiplex PCR assay. TCRdb mirrors the immuneACCESS table, restricted to in-frame sequences. Some clones are absent from its copies; in checked studies, under half trace to an unresolved V gene, and the reason for the others is unknown. The sample has fewer than 350,000 clones on record, 85% of them singletons. The top ten clonotypes cover under 2% of the sample. Sequenced: PBMCs or T cells enriched from blood (not recorded which). These receptors came from a woman aged 25 to 39 who had been exposed to COVID-19.

The chain links TRBV3-1 (or the pseudogene TRBV3-2) to TRBJ2-7; maybe TRBD1 (6 bases). V lost 2 bases and J lost 0, with 8 bases in between. The CDR3 runs 14 residues. Germline assignment: CDR1 LGHDT and CDR2 YNNKEL (reference sequence). This chain's CDR3 is CASSQTGSSYEQYF. CDR3 sequence (DNA): TGTGCCAGCAGCCAAACAGGGTCCTCCTACGAGCAGTACTTC.

This chain links TRBV30 with TRBJ1-3, with D unclear. In germline, CDR1 is GTSNPN, CDR2 SVGIG (reference sequence). This CDR3 is 13 amino acids long. Trimming took off 4 bases at V and 2 bases at J, with 9 bases between the two ends. The CDR3 loop is CAWTLGPGNTIYF. The CDR3 bases are TGTGCCTGGACCCTGGGCCCTGGAAACACCATATATTTT. Supplemented by reference TRBV30 and TRBJ1-3, the full variable domain reads SQTIHQWPATLVQPVGSPLSLECTVEGTSNPNLYWYRQAAGRGLQLLFYSVGIGQISSEVPQNLSASRPQDRQFILSSKKLLLSDSGFYLCAWTLGPGNTIYFGEGSWLTVV.

This chain joins TRBV18 and TRBJ1-6, with unresolved D. Germline CDR1 reads KGHSH; CDR2 reads LQKENI. The CDR3 sequence is 16 residues long. With 3 bases removed from V and 4 bases from J, the gap between germline ends came to 13 bases. DNA for the CDR3: TGTGCCAGCTCACCGGCCGCGAACAGTTATAATTCACCCCTCCACTTT. Translating it yields CASSPAANSYNSPLHF.

This clone showed up just a few times. Here the CDR3 reads CASSHTEEKLFF. The CDR3 DNA follows: TGTGCCAGCTCACATACGGAGGAAAAACTGTTTTTT. The rearrangement links TRBV18 to TRBJ1-4, with D unclear. This CDR3 has 12 residues. The germline CDR1 and CDR2 sequences are KGHSH and LQKENI. With 4 bases removed from V and 8 bases from J, the gap between germline ends came to 8 bases.

This rearrangement joins TRBV5-1 to TRBJ2-7; 7 bases align to TRBD1. J lost 5 bases, V lost 3 bases, and 8 bases had no gene match. CDR1 is SGHRS and CDR2 is YFSETQ in the germline V gene. CDR3 length: 14 amino acids. The CDR3 is CASSYRQGVNEQYF. The CDR3 coding sequence is TGCGCCAGCAGCTACCGACAGGGTGTAAACGAGCAGTACTTC.

This chain links TRBV7-2 with TRBJ1-6; 7 positions match TRBD1. Germline CDR1 SGHTA, CDR2 FQGNSA. CDR3 length: 15 amino acids. The V segment lost 5 bases and the J segment 10 bases; nucleotides outside the gene matches: 11. The CDR3 nucleotides are TGTGCCAGCAGCCCACCGAGACAGGGAATATCACCCCTCCACTTT. It specifies CASSPPRQGISPLHF.

The V and J genes are TRBV7-2 and TRBJ2-7; tentative D call: TRBD1 (6 bases). The CDR3 covers 13 residues. Trimming took off 4 bases at V and 5 bases at J, with 12 bases between the two ends. CDR1 is SGHTA and CDR2 is FQGNSA in the germline V gene. CDR3 nucleotide sequence: TGTGCCAGCAGCTCACAGGGACCCCACGAGCAGTACTTC. Protein sequence: CASSSQGPHEQYF.

The chain employs TRBV3-1 (or the pseudogene TRBV3-2) and TRBJ1-2; D remains ambiguous. Trimming pared 4 bases from V and 5 bases from J, leaving 11 bases between. Germline assignment: CDR1 LGHDT and CDR2 YNNKEL (reference sequence). This CDR3 has 13 residues. CDR3 region: CASSPRADYGYTF. The DNA for the CDR3 is TGTGCCAGCAGCCCCCGAGCGGATTATGGCTACACCTTC.

In its sample, this clone was seen many times. The gene calls are TRBV7-8 and TRBJ1-4; possible D gene TRBD1, 6 bases. The CDR3 consists of 15 residues. V shed 4 bases and J shed 11 bases, with 20 bases lying between them. Germline assignment: CDR1 SGHVS and CDR2 FQNEAQ. The CDR3 reads CASSYRATSTSKLFF. The CDR3 nucleotides are TGTGCCAGCAGCTACAGGGCAACTTCCACTTCGAAACTGTTTTTT.

The J gene is TRBJ1-6, the V gene TRBV27; no clear D gene. Trimming removed 6 bases at V and 7 bases at J, with 7 bases between. There are 12 residues in the CDR3. Germline V lookup: CDR1 MNHEY, CDR2 SMNVEV (reference sequence). Here the CDR3 DNA reads TGTGCCAGCAGGGAGTTAAATTCACCCCTCCACTTT. The encoded protein is CASRELNSPLHF.

CDR3 protein: CAWGLAGGTDTQYF. CDR3 nucleotide sequence: TGTGCCTGGGGACTAGCGGGAGGGACAGATACGCAGTATTTT. The rearrangement uses TRBV30 and TRBJ2-3; TRBD2 agrees at 15 bases. CDR1 GTSNPN and CDR2 SVGIG come from the germline V gene (reference sequence). The ends lost 5 bases at V and 3 bases at J; junction bases unmatched: 0. The CDR3 spans 14 residues.

V gene TRBV7-2 combines with J gene TRBJ1-2; TRBD1 agrees at 7 bases. CDR1 and CDR2 (germline): SGHTA, FQGNSA. The junction had 4 bases not matched to a gene; V was cut back by 5 bases and J by 4 bases. The CDR3 runs 13 residues. The CDR3 is CASSGDSLYGYTF. CDR3 in DNA: TGTGCCAGCAGCGGGGACAGCCTCTATGGCTACACCTTC.

This rearrangement joins TRBV19 to TRBJ1-5; D remains unclear. The V end lost 8 bases, the J end lost 0 bases, and 14 bases lay between the germline ends. Per the germline V gene, CDR1 is LNHDA and CDR2 is SQIVND (reference sequence). The CDR3 has 15 residues. The CDR3, as DNA: TGTGCCAGTCGACCGACAAGCAATAGCAATCAGCCCCAGCATTTT. Its translation: CASRPTSNSNQPQHF.

This clone was recorded a few times. The rearrangement joins TRBV7-2 to TRBJ1-2; 7 bases fit TRBD1. J lost 6 bases, V lost 6 bases, and 13 bases had no gene match. The CDR3 loop spans 15 amino acids. Germline CDR1 reads SGHTA; CDR2 reads FQGNSA. DNA of the CDR3: TGTGCCAGCAGTCGTCTACTAGGGGGCGGGGATGGCTACACCTTC. This translates into CASSRLLGGGDGYTF.

A remark on this clone: The same CDR3 also results from other DNA sequences found in this sample. This sequence joins TRBV30 and TRBJ1-1; 8 bases agree with TRBD1. The V gene's germline CDR1 is GTSNPN and CDR2 SVGIG (reference sequence). V lost 2 bases and J lost 4; bases outside the gene matches: 3. The CDR3 covers 13 residues. As DNA, the CDR3 is TGTGCCTGGAGTAGCACAGGGGGCACTGAAGCTTTCTTT. The encoded protein is CAWSSTGGTEAFF.

The rearrangement links TRBV12-5 to TRBJ2-2; 10 bases are a match to TRBD1. Germline trimming cut 3 bases from V and 4 bases from J; bases unmatched to any gene: 2. Per the germline V gene, CDR1 is LGHNT and CDR2 is FRNRAP. CDR3 length: 15 residues. DNA of the CDR3: TGTGCTAGTGGTTTTGGACAGGGGGGCACCGGGGAGCTGTTTTTT. Protein product: CASGFGQGGTGELFF.

This clone has more than one count but fewer than ten. Here the CDR3 DNA reads TGTGCCAGCAGCTACGATGGCTATGGCTACACCTTC. This encodes CASSYDGYGYTF. The gene calls are TRBV12-3 or TRBV12-4 and TRBJ1-2; D remains ambiguous. This CDR3 contains 12 residues. Trimming stripped 6 bases from V and 4 bases from J, with 9 bases between.

V and J are TRBV30 and TRBJ2-3; D unclear. This CDR3 has 12 amino acids. Germline V gives CDR1 GTSNPN, CDR2 SVGIG (reference sequence). V was trimmed by 6 bases and J by 6 bases, leaving 13 bases between them. The CDR3 reads CACSLMRDTQYF. The DNA for the CDR3 is TGTGCCTGTTCCTTAATGAGGGATACGCAGTATTTT. The whole variable domain, remainder taken from reference TRBV30 and TRBJ2-3, is SQTIHQWPATLVQPVGSPLSLECTVEGTSNPNLYWYRQAAGRGLQLLFYSVGIGQISSEVPQNLSASRPQDRQFILSSKKLLLSDSGFYLCACSLMRDTQYFGPGTRLTVL.

The CDR3 region is CASSDYRSYGYTF. DNA for the CDR3: TGTGCCAGCAGTGATTACAGATCTTATGGCTACACCTTC. The V call is TRBV2, the J call TRBJ1-2, with D unresolved. V was cut by 3 bases and J by 5 bases, with 10 bases left in between. Germline CDR1 and CDR2: SNHLY and FYNNEI. This CDR3 spans 13 amino acids. The variable domain in full, with the rest retrieved from reference TRBV2 and TRBJ1-2, is EPEVTQTPSHQVTQMGQEVILRCVPISNHLYFYWYRQILGQKVEFLVSFYNNEISEKSEIFDDQFSVERPDGSNFTLKIRSTKLEDSAMYFCASSDYRSYGYTFGSGTRLTVV.

The chain is built from TRBV4-3 and TRBJ2-7; TRBD2 agrees at 9 bases. With 4 bases clipped from V and 0 bases from J, the junction kept 10 bases outside the gene matches. The CDR3 totals 17 residues. Germline-derived CDR1 and CDR2 are LGHNA and YSLEER. Here the CDR3 DNA reads TGCGCCAGCAGCCCAGGGACCGGGACTAGCAGCTCCTACGAGCAGTACTTC. This encodes CASSPGTGTSSSYEQYF.

This chain links TRBV4-3 with TRBJ2-3; 7 nucleotides align to TRBD2. This CDR3 region has 15 residues. With 4 bases clipped from V and 5 bases from J, the junction kept 9 bases outside the gene matches. Germline lookup yields CDR1 LGHNA and CDR2 YSLEER. CDR3: CASSPQPGGLDTQYF. CDR3 coding DNA: TGCGCCAGCAGCCCACAACCGGGGGGACTAGATACGCAGTATTTT.

This sequence joins TRBV12-5 and TRBJ2-3; possibly TRBD2 for D (6 bases). CDR1 LGHNT and CDR2 FRNRAP come from the germline V gene. This CDR3 is 13 amino acids long. V lost 8 bases and J 2 bases, leaving 11 bases between the germline ends. The CDR3 bases are TGTGCTAGTCGTCGCGGGGCCACAGATACGCAGTATTTT. This translates into CASRRGATDTQYF.

V gene TRBV5-1 combines with J gene TRBJ1-5; TRBD1 is a possible D gene (6 bases). This CDR3 is 15 amino acids long. V gave up 0 bases and J gave up 1 base, with 8 bases separating them. CDR1 and CDR2 (germline): SGHRS, YFSETQ. This chain's CDR3 is CASSLAGQSNQPQHF. The CDR3 bases are TGCGCCAGCAGCTTGGCCGGACAGAGCAATCAGCCCCAGCATTTT. Together with reference TRBV5-1 and TRBJ1-5, the CDR3 gives the full variable domain: KAGVTQTPRYLIKTRGQQVTLSCSPISGHRSVSWYQQTPGQGLQFLFEYFSETQRNKGNFPGRFSGRQFSNSRSEMNVSTLELGDSALYLCASSLAGQSNQPQHFGDGTRLSIL.

This clone was recorded a few times. The chain recombines TRBV12-3 or TRBV12-4 with TRBJ2-5; possibly TRBD1 for D (5 bases). CDR3 length equals 13 residues. V lost 8 bases, J lost 3 bases, and 13 bases lay in between. The CDR3 region is CASPTGPKETQYF. For the CDR3, the DNA is TGTGCCAGCCCCACAGGTCCAAAAGAGACCCAGTACTTC.

The chain is built from TRBV4-3 and TRBJ2-7; 7 bases fit TRBD1. This CDR3 spans 15 amino acids. Trimming removed 0 bases from V and 2 bases from J; junction bases left unmatched: 4. Germline V gene sequence: CDR1 LGHNA, CDR2 YSLEER. Written as DNA, the CDR3 is TGCGCCAGCAGCCAAGAGGAAGGGACAGCCTACGAGCAGTACTTC. This translates into CASSQEEGTAYEQYF.

There are a few counts of this clone. This chain links TRBV4-3 with TRBJ1-2; the D is unclear. CDR1 and CDR2 (germline): LGHNA, YSLEER. This CDR3 is built from 13 residues. V lost 0 bases and J lost 8, with 10 bases in between. DNA of the CDR3: TGCGCCAGCAGCCAAGATCCTTGGAGAGGCTACACCTTC. It is translated as CASSQDPWRGYTF.

CDR3 nucleotide sequence: TGCAGCGTTGTTGCGGGCTCCTACGAGCAGTACTTC. Translated: CSVVAGSYEQYF. The V call is TRBV29-1, the J call TRBJ2-7; tentatively, D is TRBD2 (5 bases). The CDR3 has 12 amino acids. Between the trimmed V and J ends, which lost 4 bases and 0 bases, there was a span of 7 bases. The V gene's germline CDR1 is SQVTM and CDR2 ANQGSEA.

The count of this clone is one. V and J are TRBV28 and TRBJ1-6; the match to TRBD1 covers 10 bases. The CDR3 totals 15 residues. V was clipped by 5 bases and J by 14 bases; unmatched bases: 12. Germline V gene sequence: CDR1 MDHEN, CDR2 SYDVKM. CDR3 sequence reads: CASSLDRGDFLSLHF. The DNA for the CDR3 is TGTGCCAGCAGTCTGGACAGGGGGGATTTTTTGTCCCTCCACTTT.

The chain has TRBV9 and TRBJ2-5; D possibly corresponds to TRBD1 (5 bases). The CDR3 runs 13 residues. The V gene lost 0 bases and the J gene lost 3 bases, with 6 bases spanning the gap. CDR1 SGDLS and CDR2 YYNGEE come from the germline V gene. CDR3 protein: CASSVAREETQYF. In nucleotides, the CDR3 is TGTGCCAGCAGCGTAGCCAGGGAAGAGACCCAGTACTTC.

The genes are TRBV2 and TRBJ1-5; 7 positions agree with TRBD1. CDR1 SNHLY and CDR2 FYNNEI come from the germline V gene. After removal of 9 bases from V and 4 bases from J, the junction contained 12 bases not matched to a gene. The CDR3 runs to 15 residues. CDR3: CASRAGGPGNQPQHF. The CDR3 DNA is TGTGCCAGTCGAGCAGGGGGGCCGGGGAATCAGCCCCAGCATTTT. The full variable domain, rest sourced from reference TRBV2 and TRBJ1-5, is EPEVTQTPSHQVTQMGQEVILRCVPISNHLYFYWYRQILGQKVEFLVSFYNNEISEKSEIFDDQFSVERPDGSNFTLKIRSTKLEDSAMYFCASRAGGPGNQPQHFGDGTRLSIL.